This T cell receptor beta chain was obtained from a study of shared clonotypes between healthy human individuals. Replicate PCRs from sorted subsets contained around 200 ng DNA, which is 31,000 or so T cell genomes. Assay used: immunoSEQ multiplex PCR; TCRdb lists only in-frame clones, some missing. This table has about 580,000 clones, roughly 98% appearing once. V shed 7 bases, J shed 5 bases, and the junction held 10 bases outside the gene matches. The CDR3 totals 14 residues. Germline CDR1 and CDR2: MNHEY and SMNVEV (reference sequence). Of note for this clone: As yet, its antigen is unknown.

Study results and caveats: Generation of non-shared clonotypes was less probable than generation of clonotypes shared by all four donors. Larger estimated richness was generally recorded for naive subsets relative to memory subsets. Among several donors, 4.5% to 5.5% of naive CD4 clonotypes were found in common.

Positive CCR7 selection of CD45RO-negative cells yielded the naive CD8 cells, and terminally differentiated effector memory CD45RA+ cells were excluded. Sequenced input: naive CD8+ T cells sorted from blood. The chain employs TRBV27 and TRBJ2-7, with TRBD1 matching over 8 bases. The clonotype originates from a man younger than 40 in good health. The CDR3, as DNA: TGTGCCAGCACTCCTACAGGGGGGAGGCACGAGCAGTACTTC. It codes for CASTPTGGRHEQYF.